Shown below are 17 T cell receptor beta chains from a single sample sequenced in a study of T cell responses to AZD1222 COVID-19 vaccine. Sequenced by immunoSEQ multiplex PCR; TCRdb stores in-frame clones only, minus some. The table shows under 150,000 clones, with roughly 88% occurring only once. Material: peripheral blood, obtained 28 days after the second AZD1222 dose. These receptor sequences come from an adult who received the AZD1222 COVID-19 vaccine.

The chain couples TRBV5-4 to TRBJ2-5; TRBD1 is a possible D gene (6 bases). V gave up 0 bases and J gave up 7 bases, with 13 bases separating them. Germline loops: CDR1 SGHNT, CDR2 YYREEE (reference sequence). The CDR3 consists of 14 residues. The CDR3 bases are TGTGCCAGCAGCTTGGGCACAGGGTTGGGGACCCAGTACTTC. Residues: CASSLGTGLGTQYF.

The chain uses TRBV19 and TRBJ2-2, with 9 positions matching TRBD1. The CDR3 loop spans 15 amino acids. The ends lost 5 bases at V and 5 bases at J; junction bases unmatched: 6. Germline-derived CDR1 and CDR2 are LNHDA and SQIVND (reference sequence). The CDR3 region is CASSPRDRVTGELFF. Here the CDR3 DNA reads TGTGCCAGTAGTCCCCGGGACAGGGTAACCGGGGAGCTGTTTTTT.

The V call is TRBV10-1, the J call TRBJ2-5; D may be TRBD2 (7 bases). Germline lookup yields CDR1 WNHNN and CDR2 SYGVQD (reference sequence). This CDR3 spans 16 amino acids. Trimming shortened V by 6 bases and J by 5 bases, and 22 bases separated the two germline ends. CDR3 nucleotides: TGCGCCAGCAGCGGTCCCGGCGGGGGCGCAGGGGAGACCCAGTACTTC. It specifies CASSGPGGGAGETQYF.

The rearrangement joins TRBV5-1 to TRBJ2-7; D is possibly TRBD1 (5 bases). Trimming removed 0 bases at V and 9 bases at J, with 10 bases between. CDR3 size: 12 residues. Germline CDR1 and CDR2: SGHRS and YFSETQ. Here the CDR3 DNA reads TGCGCCAGCAGCTTGGGGCAGGGCGGGCAGTACTTC. This encodes CASSLGQGGQYF.

The gene calls are TRBV5-6 and TRBJ2-7; maybe TRBD2 (5 bases). The CDR3 runs to 13 residues. The V and J ends lost 0 bases and 3 bases respectively, with 7 bases between them. Germline CDR1 SGHDT, CDR2 YYEEEE. As DNA, the CDR3 is TGTGCCAGCAGCTTGGTCGGAGGCTACGAGCAGTACTTC. The encoded protein is CASSLVGGYEQYF.

Here the CDR3 reads CASRPAPSAPQHF. The DNA of the CDR3 is TGTGCCAGCAGACCCGCTCCTTCCGCGCCCCAGCATTTT. The chain is built from TRBV6-5 and TRBJ1-5; D remains unclear. The CDR3 has 13 amino acids. V was trimmed by 6 bases and J by 9 bases, leaving 15 bases between them. Germline CDR1 reads MNHEY; CDR2 reads SVGAGI.

The genes are TRBV7-6 and TRBJ2-1; 7 nucleotides align to TRBD2. Germline V gives CDR1 SGHVS, CDR2 FNYEAQ. The CDR3 has 16 amino acids. V dropped 5 bases and J dropped 3; count of bases not matched to a gene: 10. CDR3 protein: CASSTRIRTSYNEQFF. The CDR3 nucleotides are TGTGCCAGCAGCACACGAATCAGGACTAGCTACAATGAGCAGTTCTTC.

The genes are TRBV2 and TRBJ1-1; D is perhaps TRBD1 (5 bases). Trimming pared 3 bases from V and 11 bases from J, leaving 7 bases between. The CDR3 extends over 10 amino acids. CDR1 SNHLY and CDR2 FYNNEI come from the germline V gene. Here the CDR3 DNA reads TGTGCCAGCAGTGACAGGGTGGCTTTCTTT. It specifies CASSDRVAFF.

The gene calls are TRBV27 and TRBJ1-5; TRBD1 aligns across 9 bases. This CDR3 contains 16 residues. CDR1 and CDR2 (germline): MNHEY, SMNVEV (reference sequence). Trimming took 5 bases from V and 4 from J; bases not matched to a gene: 9. DNA for the CDR3: TGTGCCAGCAGTCCAACCTTCGGGACAGGGAATCAGCCCCAGCATTTT. Translating gives CASSPTFGTGNQPQHF.

This clone was seen more than once but under ten times. The rearrangement links TRBV27 to TRBJ2-2; maybe TRBD2 (6 bases). CDR1 is MNHEY, CDR2 SMNVEV, per germline (reference sequence). Deletions cut 2 bases from V and 4 bases from J, with 11 bases between. The CDR3 covers 15 residues. This CDR3 is CASSLREAGTGELFF. The CDR3 nucleotides read TGTGCCAGCAGTTTAAGGGAAGCGGGCACCGGGGAGCTGTTTTTT.

In its sample, this clone was seen once. The chain combines TRBV7-9 with TRBJ1-6; 10 nucleotides align to TRBD1. J was trimmed by 0 bases and V by 3 bases; bases with no gene match: 5. The length of the CDR3 is 18 residues. Germline assignment: CDR1 SEHNR and CDR2 FQNEAQ (reference sequence). In nucleotides, the CDR3 is TGTGCCAGCAGCTTGGGACAGGGGAGTAGCTCCTATAATTCACCCCTCCACTTT. Its translation: CASSLGQGSSSYNSPLHF. Supplemented by reference TRBV7-9 and TRBJ1-6, the full variable domain reads DTGVSQNPRHKITKRGQNVTFRCDPISEHNRLYWYRQTLGQGPEFLTYFQNEAQLEKSRLLSDRFSAERPKGSFSTLEIQRTEQGDSAMYLCASSLGQGSSSYNSPLHFGNGTRLTVT.

The V gene is TRBV5-4, the J gene TRBJ2-2; 10 nucleotides align to TRBD2. With V trimmed by 4 bases and J by 6 bases, 6 bases remained unmatched. Germline CDR1 SGHNT, CDR2 YYREEE (reference sequence). This CDR3 contains 15 residues. CDR3 coding DNA: TGTGCCAGCAGCCGTGGCAGCGGGGGGGCCGGGGAGCTGTTTTTT. As protein: CASSRGSGGAGELFF.

The chain employs TRBV2 and TRBJ1-2; no clear D gene. The CDR3 contains 16 residues. Germline V gives CDR1 SNHLY, CDR2 FYNNEI. V lost 5 bases and J 1 base, leaving 17 bases between the germline ends. CDR3 nucleotide sequence: TGTGCCAGCAGTAAAGACAAGCTTACCATTAACTATGGCTACACCTTC. Residues: CASSKDKLTINYGYTF.

The chain recombines TRBV24-1 with TRBJ2-1; weak D call: TRBD2 (5 bases). The CDR3 extends over 12 amino acids. The germline V gene has CDR1 KGHDR and CDR2 SFDVKD. Trimming removed 3 bases from V and 10 bases from J, with 9 bases in between. CDR3 coding DNA: TGTGCCACCAGTGATCCCGGGGAGGAGCAGTTCTTC. It encodes CATSDPGEEQFF.

V is TRBV19 and J is TRBJ2-3, with no clear D. The ends were cut back, 3 bases at V and 2 bases at J, with 12 bases in the middle. Germline V lookup: CDR1 LNHDA, CDR2 SQIVND (reference sequence). CDR3 length: 15 amino acids. CDR3 bases: TGTGCCAGTAGTATTGATGGCAAATACACAGATACGCAGTATTTT. It specifies CASSIDGKYTDTQYF. The variable domain in full, with the rest retrieved from reference TRBV19 and TRBJ2-3, is DGGITQSPKYLFRKEGQNVTLSCEQNLNHDAMYWYRQDPGQGLRLIYYSQIVNDFQKGDIAEGYSVSREKKESFPLTVTSAQKNPTAFYLCASSIDGKYTDTQYFGPGTRLTVL.

The chain recombines TRBV11-2 with TRBJ2-5; 12 positions match TRBD2. The trim removed 1 base at V and 2 bases at J, leaving 2 bases unmatched. Germline-derived CDR1 and CDR2 are SGHAT and FQNNGV. The CDR3 runs to 16 residues. CDR3 sequence: CASSLGLAGAQETQYF. The CDR3 coding sequence is TGTGCCAGCAGCTTAGGACTAGCGGGGGCTCAAGAGACCCAGTACTTC.

This chain uses TRBV6-5 with TRBJ2-7; tentatively, D is TRBD1 (6 bases). The germline CDR1 and CDR2 sequences are MNHEY and SVGAGI. The CDR3 runs to 13 residues. V was shortened by 6 bases and J by 2 bases, with 11 bases between the two germline ends. The chain's CDR3 is CASSFGQTYEQYF. CDR3 sequence (DNA): TGTGCCAGCAGCTTCGGACAGACCTACGAGCAGTACTTC.